These 4 T cell receptor beta chains came from one sample sequenced in a study of OX40 agonist ivuxolimab in advanced cancers. Profiling relied on immunoSEQ multiplex PCR, and the TCRdb table lists in-frame clones only, not all of them. The profile shows around 67,000 clones, 80% to 85% of them singletons. This specimen was CD4+ or CD8+ T cells sorted from blood, taken in a trial of the OX40 agonist ivuxolimab. Receptor source: an adult with an advanced solid tumor such as melanoma, head and neck, liver or kidney cancer.

This chain uses TRBV5-8 with TRBJ2-5; a weak D match, TRBD1 (5 bases). Trimming shortened V by 1 base and J by 5 bases, and 15 bases separated the two germline ends. CDR1 and CDR2 from the germline V gene are SGHTS and YDEGEE. This CDR3 comprises 15 residues. CDR3 protein: CASSLLGHNLETQYF. The CDR3 DNA is TGTGCCAGCAGCTTGCTAGGACACAACCTGGAGACCCAGTACTTC.

Concerning this clone itself: The junction shows a germline mismatch at one end, possibly a read error. Other DNA sequences of this sample code for an identical CDR3. V usage is TRBV7-8 and J usage is TRBJ2-7; 10 bases align to TRBD2. CDR3 length equals 16 residues. Looked up from germline, CDR1 is SGHVS and CDR2 is FQNEAQ. The DNA of the CDR3 is TGTGCCAGCAGCCCTATACTAGCGGGGAGTTCCTACGAGCAGTACTTT. Translating it yields CASSPILAGSSYEQYF.

V is TRBV7-2 and J is TRBJ2-7, with 9 nucleotides matching TRBD1. This CDR3 is built from 15 residues. V trimming: 2 bases; J trimming: 2 bases; junction bases outside the gene matches: 4. CDR1 is SGHTA, CDR2 FQGNSA, per germline. The CDR3 is CASSLSGQGTYEQYF. The CDR3 region has the DNA TGTGCCAGCAGCTTATCGGGACAGGGTACCTACGAGCAGTACTTC.

The chain is built from TRBV19 and TRBJ1-2; TRBD1 matches 10 bases. The CDR3 spans 15 residues. Germline assignment: CDR1 LNHDA and CDR2 SQIVND (reference sequence). Trimming cost V 7 bases and J 3 bases; bases outside gene matches: 8. The CDR3, as DNA: TGTGCCAGTACCAAGCGACAGGGGGCGGACTATGGCTACACCTTC. It is translated as CASTKRQGADYGYTF. The complete variable domain, with remaining parts taken from reference TRBV19 and TRBJ1-2, reads DGGITQSPKYLFRKEGQNVTLSCEQNLNHDAMYWYRQDPGQGLRLIYYSQIVNDFQKGDIAEGYSVSREKKESFPLTVTSAQKNPTAFYLCASTKRQGADYGYTFGSGTRLTVV.